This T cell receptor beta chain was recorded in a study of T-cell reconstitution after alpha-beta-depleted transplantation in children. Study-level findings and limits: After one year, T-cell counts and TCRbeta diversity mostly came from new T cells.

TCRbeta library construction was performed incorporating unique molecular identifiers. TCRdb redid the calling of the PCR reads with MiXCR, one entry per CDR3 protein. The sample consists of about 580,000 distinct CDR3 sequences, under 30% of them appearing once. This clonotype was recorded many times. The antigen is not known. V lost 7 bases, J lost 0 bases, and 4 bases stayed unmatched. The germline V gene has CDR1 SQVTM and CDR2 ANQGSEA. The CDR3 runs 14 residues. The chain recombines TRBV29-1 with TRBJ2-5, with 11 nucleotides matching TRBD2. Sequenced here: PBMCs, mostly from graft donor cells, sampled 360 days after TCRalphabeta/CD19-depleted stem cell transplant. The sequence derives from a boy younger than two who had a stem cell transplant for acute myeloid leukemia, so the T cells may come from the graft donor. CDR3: CSALTSGNQETQYF. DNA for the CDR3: TGCAGCGCCTTGACTAGCGGGAACCAAGAGACCCAGTACTTC.